Included here is one T cell receptor (beta chain) sequence, with context. Its matching antigen is unknown. Multiplex touch-down PCR with TRB-A/B primers amplified rearranged V-D-J TRB sequences. MiXCR, applied by TCRdb to the multiplex PCR reads, yields one record per CDR3 protein. The sample shows approximately 8,600 distinct CDR3 sequences, approximately 25% of them seen only once. The germline V gene encodes CDR1 GTSNPN and CDR2 SVGIG (reference sequence). This CDR3 is 18 amino acids long. V lost 1 base, J lost 10 bases, and 18 bases stayed unmatched. This specimen comes from a study of T cell repertoires in aging, cancer and after chemotherapy. The wider study: Paired samples before and after chemotherapy came from chronic lymphocytic leukemia patients on fludarabine- or bendamustine-based regimens. Millions of TCR reads were in the whole dataset.

The study, taken as a whole, reports: Immunological memory after chemotherapy cannot be judged from the repertoire data.

The template was genomic DNA from peripheral blood, not RNA. The clonotype comes from a human donor with a blood cancer. Sequenced input: blood. This chain joins TRBV30 and TRBJ2-1, with 11 positions matching TRBD2. The chain's CDR3 is CAWSAFLWDSGGAWEQFF. CDR3 nucleotide sequence: TGTGCCTGGAGTGCATTCCTTTGGGATAGCGGGGGGGCCTGGGAGCAGTTCTTC.